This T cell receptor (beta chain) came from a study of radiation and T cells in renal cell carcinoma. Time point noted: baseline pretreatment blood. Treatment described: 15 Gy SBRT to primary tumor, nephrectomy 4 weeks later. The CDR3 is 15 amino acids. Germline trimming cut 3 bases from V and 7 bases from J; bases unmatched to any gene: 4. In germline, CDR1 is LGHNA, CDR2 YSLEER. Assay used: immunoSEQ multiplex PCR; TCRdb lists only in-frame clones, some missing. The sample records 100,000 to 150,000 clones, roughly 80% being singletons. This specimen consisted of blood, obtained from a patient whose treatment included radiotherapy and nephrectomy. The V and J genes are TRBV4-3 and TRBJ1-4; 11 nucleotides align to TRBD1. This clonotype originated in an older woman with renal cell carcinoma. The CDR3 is CASSHAGQGGEKLFF. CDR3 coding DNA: TGCGCCAGCAGCCACGCGGGACAGGGGGGTGAAAAACTGTTTTTT.